This TCR beta chain was sequenced for a study of T cell changes during pregnancy in multiple sclerosis. Measured with immunoSEQ multiplex PCR; TCRdb has only the in-frame clones, and not every one. This sample has 25,000 to 30,000 clones, with 75% to 90% found just once. V shed 3 bases and J 7 bases; nucleotides not matched to a gene: 9. Germline V lookup: CDR1 LNHNV, CDR2 YYDKDF (reference sequence). The CDR3 sequence is 16 residues long. The sequencing here drew on CD4+ T cells from peripheral blood mononuclear cells, taken in the first trimester of pregnancy. The TCR was taken from a female donor in good health, enrolled as a control in a pregnancy study. The chain recombines TRBV15 with TRBJ2-2, with TRBD2 identical over 9 bases. The DNA for the CDR3 is TGTGCCACCAGCAGGAAGACTAGCGGCGAAGTCGGGGAGCTGTTTTTT. Translation gives CATSRKTSGEVGELFF.